The rows below give T cell receptor beta chains drawn from one sample of a study of shared clonotypes between healthy human individuals. Only in-frame clones appear in the TCRdb table, and some are missing; sequencing was by immunoSEQ multiplex PCR. Among around 500,000 clones listed, over 75% were seen once. The sequenced sample was PBMCs. The receptors were gathered from a woman in her thirties or forties in good health. Some clones in this sample may be carry-over from other donors' samples. Each CDR3 is given with its conserved first and last residue. The D gene is left open where the match is weak. Size is stated for part of the rows, as once, few or many counts, or as a class when the clone is expanded.

clone size: -
J gene: TRBJ2-1
V gene: TRBV10-3
D gene: -
CDR3 protein: CAISESRGRGAGNEQFF
CDR3 DNA: TGTGCCATCAGTGAGTCGCGGGGTAGGGGGGCTGGTAATGAGCAGTTCTTC

clone size: -
J gene: TRBJ2-5
V gene: TRBV18
D gene: TRBD1
CDR3 protein: CASSRVRGQAETQYF
CDR3 DNA: TGTGCCAGCTCACGGGTCAGGGGGCAAGCAGAGACCCAGTACTTC

clone size: few
J gene: TRBJ1-1
V gene: TRBV16
D gene: -
CDR3 protein: CASSQSPIGNTEAFF
CDR3 DNA: TGTGCCAGCAGCCAATCACCGATCGGGAACACTGAAGCTTTCTTT

clone size: once
J gene: TRBJ1-2
V gene: TRBV7-2
D gene: -
CDR3 protein: CASSLYGQNGYTF
CDR3 DNA: TGTGCCAGCAGCTTATACGGACAGAATGGCTACACCTTC

clone size: -
J gene: TRBJ2-1
V gene: TRBV25-1
D gene: -
CDR3 protein: CASSSSRDVGRNEQFF
CDR3 DNA: TGTGCCAGCAGTTCCTCTAGGGACGTCGGTAGGAATGAGCAGTTCTTC

clone size: -
J gene: TRBJ1-3
V gene: TRBV28
D gene: -
CDR3 protein: CASSPTLSGNTIYF
CDR3 DNA: TGTGCCAGCAGCCCGACATTATCTGGAAACACCATATATTTT

clone size: -
J gene: TRBJ2-7
V gene: TRBV18
D gene: TRBD2
CDR3 protein: CASSPGRERYEQYF
CDR3 DNA: TGTGCCAGCTCACCAGGGCGGGAGCGGTACGAGCAGTACTTC

clone size: -
J gene: TRBJ1-1
V gene: TRBV29-1
D gene: -
CDR3 protein: CSVATGTSGTEAFF
CDR3 DNA: TGCAGCGTAGCCACAGGGACTTCGGGCACTGAAGCTTTCTTT

clone size: -
J gene: TRBJ2-1
V gene: TRBV19
D gene: TRBD1
CDR3 protein: CASSRQGAYNEQFF
CDR3 DNA: TGTGCCAGTAGTAGACAGGGGGCGTACAATGAGCAGTTCTTC

clone size: -
J gene: TRBJ1-5
V gene: TRBV15
D gene: TRBD1
CDR3 protein: CATSRPSRTGNNQPQHF
CDR3 DNA: TGTGCCACCAGCAGACCCTCACGGACAGGAAACAATCAGCCCCAGCATTTT

clone size: -
J gene: TRBJ2-7
V gene: TRBV9
D gene: -
CDR3 protein: CASSVAKVARRQFYEQYF
CDR3 DNA: TGTGCCAGCAGCGTAGCTAAGGTTGCTCGAAGGCAGTTCTACGAGCAGTACTTC

clone size: -
J gene: TRBJ2-7
V gene: TRBV7-9
D gene: -
CDR3 protein: CASSLDGRSNRF
CDR3 DNA: TGTGCCAGCAGCCTCGACGGAAGGTCGAACCGCTTC

clone size: -
J gene: TRBJ1-2
V gene: TRBV7-8
D gene: -
CDR3 protein: CASGGDYGYTF
CDR3 DNA: TGTGCCAGCGGGGGGGACTATGGCTACACCTTC

clone size: -
J gene: TRBJ2-7
V gene: TRBV14
D gene: TRBD2
CDR3 protein: CASSPSGLAGHGQYF
CDR3 DNA: TGTGCCAGCAGCCCTAGTGGACTAGCGGGACACGGGCAGTACTTC

clone size: -
J gene: TRBJ2-3
V gene: TRBV7-3
D gene: -
CDR3 protein: CASSLSRGTDTQYF
CDR3 DNA: TGTGCCAGCAGCCTCAGCAGGGGAACAGATACGCAGTATTTT

clone size: once
J gene: TRBJ2-1
V gene: TRBV29-1
D gene: TRBD2
CDR3 protein: CSVEGGDYDNEQFF
CDR3 DNA: TGCAGCGTTGAAGGTGGGGACTATGACAATGAGCAGTTCTTC

clone size: -
J gene: TRBJ2-7
V gene: TRBV7-9
D gene: TRBD2
CDR3 protein: CASSPRTSGFSYEQYF
CDR3 DNA: TGTGCCAGCAGCCCTAGGACTAGCGGGTTTTCCTACGAGCAGTACTTC

clone size: -
J gene: TRBJ2-7
V gene: TRBV5-6
D gene: TRBD1
CDR3 protein: CASSHRGVGSYEQYF
CDR3 DNA: TGTGCCAGCAGCCACAGGGGTGTTGGTTCCTACGAGCAGTACTTC

clone size: few
J gene: TRBJ2-7
V gene: TRBV30
D gene: -
CDR3 protein: CAWSVGLVGNLPGEQYF
CDR3 DNA: TGTGCCTGGAGTGTGGGGTTAGTGGGAAACCTACCGGGGGAGCAGTACTTC

clone size: few
J gene: TRBJ1-1
V gene: TRBV10-3
D gene: -
CDR3 protein: CAISSGQSNTEAFF
CDR3 DNA: TGTGCCATCAGCTCGGGACAATCGAACACTGAAGCTTTCTTT

clone size: -
J gene: TRBJ2-1
V gene: TRBV5-1
D gene: -
CDR3 protein: CASSEGQTQFF
CDR3 DNA: TGCGCCAGCAGCGAAGGACAGACCCAGTTCTTC

clone size: -
J gene: TRBJ2-7
V gene: TRBV15
D gene: -
CDR3 protein: CATSRETATSYEQYF
CDR3 DNA: TGTGCCACCAGCAGAGAGACAGCAACCTCCTACGAGCAGTACTTC

clone size: -
J gene: TRBJ2-7
V gene: TRBV4-1
D gene: -
CDR3 protein: CASSTTRFAYEQYF
CDR3 DNA: TGCGCCAGCAGCACAACGCGTTTTGCCTACGAGCAGTACTTC

clone size: -
J gene: TRBJ1-2
V gene: TRBV30
D gene: -
CDR3 protein: CAWEGGRGRANYGYTF
CDR3 DNA: TGTGCCTGGGAAGGGGGACGAGGTAGAGCTAACTATGGCTACACCTTC

clone size: -
J gene: TRBJ1-2
V gene: TRBV6-5
D gene: -
CDR3 protein: CASRRPGDRGYTF
CDR3 DNA: TGTGCCAGCAGACGGCCAGGGGACCGCGGCTACACCTTC

clone size: -
J gene: TRBJ1-1
V gene: TRBV4-3
D gene: -
CDR3 protein: CASSQDSNTVKAFF
CDR3 DNA: TGCGCCAGCAGCCAAGACAGCAACACGGTGAAAGCTTTCTTT

clone size: many
J gene: TRBJ1-5
V gene: TRBV9
D gene: TRBD1
CDR3 protein: CASSLQGGSNQPQHF
CDR3 DNA: TGTGCCAGCAGCCTACAGGGGGGAAGCAATCAGCCCCAGCATTTT

clone size: once
J gene: TRBJ1-4
V gene: TRBV6-1
D gene: -
CDR3 protein: CASQGYEKLFF
CDR3 DNA: TGTGCCAGTCAGGGTTATGAAAAACTGTTTTTT

clone size: -
J gene: TRBJ1-5
V gene: TRBV27
D gene: -
CDR3 protein: CASSLWGARGQPQHF
CDR3 DNA: TGTGCCAGCAGTTTATGGGGCGCCAGAGGACAGCCCCAGCATTTT

clone size: -
J gene: TRBJ2-5
V gene: TRBV2
D gene: -
CDR3 protein: CASSPEGQETQYF
CDR3 DNA: TGTGCCAGCAGTCCAGAGGGACAAGAGACCCAGTACTTC

clone size: -
J gene: TRBJ2-7
V gene: TRBV27
D gene: TRBD1
CDR3 protein: CASRGRGPGYEQYF
CDR3 DNA: TGTGCCAGCAGGGGCAGGGGGCCAGGCTACGAGCAGTACTTC

clone size: -
J gene: TRBJ2-1
V gene: TRBV4-1
D gene: TRBD2
CDR3 protein: CASSQVGLAGGPSSYNEQFF
CDR3 DNA: TGCGCCAGCAGCCAAGTGGGACTAGCGGGAGGGCCAAGCTCCTACAATGAGCAGTTCTTC

clone size: -
J gene: TRBJ1-2
V gene: TRBV7-9
D gene: -
CDR3 protein: CASSLPGGVDGYTF
CDR3 DNA: TGTGCCAGCAGCTTACCCGGAGGGGTGGATGGCTACACCTTC

clone size: -
J gene: TRBJ2-5
V gene: TRBV18
D gene: -
CDR3 protein: CASSPAEDGRTQYF
CDR3 DNA: TGTGCCAGCTCACCGGCAGAGGATGGGCGGACCCAGTACTTC

clone size: -
J gene: TRBJ1-4
V gene: TRBV9
D gene: TRBD1
CDR3 protein: CASSSSKAGGGREKLFF
CDR3 DNA: TGTGCCAGCAGCTCCTCTAAGGCAGGGGGAGGTAGAGAAAAACTGTTTTTT

clone size: -
J gene: TRBJ2-1
V gene: TRBV9
D gene: TRBD2
CDR3 protein: CASRPGLADNEQFF
CDR3 DNA: TGTGCCAGCAGACCGGGACTAGCGGACAATGAGCAGTTCTTC